This TCR beta chain was recorded in a study of CD8 T cells in Susac syndrome. V shed 4 bases and J shed 4 bases, with 8 bases lying between them. The CDR3 length is 13 residues. Germline V CDR1 and CDR2: SNHLY, FYNNEI. Sequencing targeted TCR beta in T cells from blood (CD8+ and CD4+). As controls, healthy donors matched for age and sex were used. Negative isolation was applied to CD8+ and CD4+ T cells, and FACS enrichment was applied to TEMRA cells. When the RNA was reverse transcribed, random hexamers were used with an input of roughly 0.45 to 1 ug. Amplification of TCR beta CDR3 used immunoSEQ multiplex PCR across 54 Vbeta and 13 Jbeta. TCRdb re-called the immunoSEQ multiplex PCR reads through MiXCR, storing one row per CDR3 protein. The sample contains about 160,000 distinct CDR3 sequences, roughly nine tenths of which appear only once.

The sequenced sample was CD4+ T cells from PBMCs. This TCR was sampled from a human donor in good health. This chain connects TRBV2 to TRBJ2-1, with D maybe TRBD1 (6 bases). The CDR3 sequence is CASSGTEYNEQFF. In DNA form, the CDR3 reads TGTGCCAGCAGTGGGACAGAGTACAATGAGCAGTTCTTC.